The 18 T cell receptor beta chains presented below share a single source sample, sequenced in a study of blood T cell repertoires in COVID-19. The data were produced by immunoSEQ multiplex PCR, yet TCRdb's version contains in-frame clones alone and is incomplete. The table lists 140,000 or so clones, around 85% of them singletons. The sample taken for sequencing was peripheral blood. The receptors come from a woman of 80 years or more with acute or convalescent COVID-19.

To note about this clone: The sample carries other DNA sequences with the same CDR3. This chain links TRBV7-2 with TRBJ2-3; 8 bases are a match to TRBD2. The germline gives CDR1 SGHTA, CDR2 FQGNSA. This CDR3 comprises 15 residues. The V and J ends lost 1 base and 2 bases, in that order; junction bases with no gene match: 2. The CDR3 sequence is CASSLGGGTTDTQYF. In nucleotides, the CDR3 is TGTGCCAGCAGCTTAGGCGGGGGGACCACAGATACGCAGTATTTT.

This clone occurred a few times. The chain joins TRBV3-1 (or the pseudogene TRBV3-2) to TRBJ2-5; D may be TRBD2 (5 bases). The CDR3 runs to 15 residues. Trimming shortened V by 0 bases and J by 5 bases, and 13 bases separated the two germline ends. Germline loops: CDR1 LGHDT, CDR2 YNNKEL (reference sequence). CDR3 protein: CASSQEGLAGETQYF. The CDR3 region has the DNA TGTGCCAGCAGCCAAGAAGGGCTAGCTGGGGAGACCCAGTACTTC.

A single count supports this clone. As DNA, the CDR3 is TGTGCCAGCAGCGCGAAGGGACAGGCTAATGAAAAACTGTTTTTT. It translates to CASSAKGQANEKLFF. V gene TRBV9 combines with J gene TRBJ1-4; TRBD1 matches at 8 bases. After removal of 3 bases from V and 3 bases from J, the junction contained 4 bases not matched to a gene. Germline-derived CDR1 and CDR2 are SGDLS and YYNGEE. The CDR3 runs 15 residues.

The V gene is TRBV18, the J gene TRBJ2-5, with 10 nucleotides matching TRBD2. Germline lookup yields CDR1 KGHSH and CDR2 LQKENI. The CDR3 totals 17 residues. Trimming removed 3 bases from V and 4 bases from J; junction bases left unmatched: 11. CDR3 protein: CASSPPSGGAAGETQYF. CDR3 bases: TGTGCCAGCTCACCCCCAAGCGGGGGGGCCGCCGGAGAGACCCAGTACTTC.

This chain links TRBV5-1 with TRBJ1-4, with 12 bases lining up with TRBD1. This CDR3 has 17 amino acids. J was trimmed by 0 bases and V by 5 bases; bases with no gene match: 5. Germline-derived CDR1 and CDR2 are SGHRS and YFSETQ. In DNA form, the CDR3 reads TGCGCCAGCAGGGAGGGACAGGGGGCAGCAACTAATGAAAAACTGTTTTTT. Protein product: CASREGQGAATNEKLFF.

The CDR3 DNA sequence: TGTGCCAGCAGCTTAAACAGGGACGGATATGGCTACACCTTC. It yields the protein CASSLNRDGYGYTF. The genes are TRBV7-2 and TRBJ1-2; D might be TRBD1 (6 bases). Trimming took off 2 bases at V and 5 bases at J, with 12 bases between the two ends. CDR1 and CDR2 from the germline V gene are SGHTA and FQGNSA. The CDR3 runs to 14 residues.

V usage is TRBV7-9 and J usage is TRBJ1-5, with D perhaps TRBD1 (5 bases). This CDR3 has 16 amino acids. Trimming pared 1 base from V and 4 bases from J, leaving 14 bases between. The germline gives CDR1 SEHNR, CDR2 FQNEAQ (reference sequence). The CDR3 nucleotides are TGTGCCAGCAGCTTAGGGGTTGGAGGGGTAAATCAGCCCCAGCATTTT. Translated, it gives CASSLGVGGVNQPQHF. Full variable domain (outside the CDR3, taken from reference TRBV7-9 and TRBJ1-5): DTGVSQNPRHKITKRGQNVTFRCDPISEHNRLYWYRQTLGQGPEFLTYFQNEAQLEKSRLLSDRFSAERPKGSFSTLEIQRTEQGDSAMYLCASSLGVGGVNQPQHFGDGTRLSIL.

This chain links TRBV12-3 or TRBV12-4 with TRBJ1-5; D possibly corresponds to TRBD1 (5 bases). The CDR3 extends over 13 amino acids. V shed 3 bases and J shed 6 bases, with 9 bases lying between them. In nucleotides, the CDR3 is TGTGCCAGCAGTTTGACAGTTGGTCAGCCCCAGCATTTT. Its translation is CASSLTVGQPQHF.

Only a few counts were recorded for this clone. The chain recombines TRBV19 with TRBJ1-1, with D hard to call. CDR3 length equals 13 residues. Between the trimmed V and J ends, which lost 2 bases and 4 bases, there was a span of 8 bases. Looked up from germline, CDR1 is LNHDA and CDR2 is SQIVND (reference sequence). The CDR3 loop reads CASSINQFTEAFF. The DNA for the CDR3 is TGTGCCAGTAGTATAAATCAGTTCACTGAAGCTTTCTTT.

The V gene is TRBV4-2, the J gene TRBJ2-1, with TRBD1 matching 9 bases. Germline V gene data show CDR1 as LGHNA and CDR2 as YNFKEQ. The CDR3 contains 15 residues. J gave up 6 bases and V 6 bases, and 9 bases lay outside the gene matches. In DNA, the CDR3 is TGTGCCAGCAGTCTCCGGGACAGGGTTGGCAATGAGCAGTTCTTC. Translated, it gives CASSLRDRVGNEQFF.

The rearrangement joins TRBV29-1 to TRBJ2-3; perhaps TRBD2 as D (6 bases). The CDR3 loop spans 13 amino acids. Trimming shortened V by 4 bases and J by 2 bases, and 10 bases separated the two germline ends. Germline lookup yields CDR1 SQVTM and CDR2 ANQGSEA. In nucleotides, the CDR3 is TGCAGCGTTGGAGGGACTTACACAGATACGCAGTATTTT. This codes for CSVGGTYTDTQYF.

This chain joins TRBV4-1 and TRBJ1-4, with TRBD1 matching over 8 bases. Germline V gene data show CDR1 as MGHRA and CDR2 as YSYEKL. This CDR3 has 17 amino acids. V lost 2 bases, J lost 5 bases, and 10 bases stayed unmatched. CDR3 sequence reads: CASSQQLRRTGNEKLFF. The DNA of the CDR3 is TGCGCCAGCAGCCAACAGCTTCGTAGGACAGGGAATGAAAAACTGTTTTTT.

V and J are TRBV5-1 and TRBJ2-2; D may be TRBD2 (5 bases). V lost 4 bases, J lost 0 bases, and 10 bases lay in between. The CDR3 covers 15 residues. Per the germline V gene, CDR1 is SGHRS and CDR2 is YFSETQ. CDR3 DNA sequence: TGCGCCAGCAGCCTGAATAGCGCGAACACCGGGGAGCTGTTTTTT. Translation: CASSLNSANTGELFF.

The J gene is TRBJ1-4, the V gene TRBV14; unclear D gene. There are 13 residues in the CDR3. Trimming pared 4 bases from V and 4 bases from J, leaving 7 bases between. Germline CDR1 SGHDN, CDR2 FVKESK. The CDR3 loop is CASSRSFNEKLFF. As DNA, the CDR3 is TGTGCCAGCAGCCGTTCTTTTAATGAAAAACTGTTTTTT. Looking up the rest from reference TRBV14 and TRBJ1-4 gives the full variable domain: EAGVTQFPSHSVIEKGQTVTLRCDPISGHDNLYWYRRVMGKEIKFLLHFVKESKQDESGMPNNRFLAERTGGTYSTLKVQPAELEDSGVYFCASSRSFNEKLFFGSGTQLSVL.

V is TRBV11-2 and J is TRBJ1-1; 8 nucleotides align to TRBD1. The CDR3 has 14 residues. Germline-derived CDR1 and CDR2 are SGHAT and FQNNGV. V shed 2 bases, J shed 4 bases, and the junction held 3 bases outside the gene matches. CDR3 in amino acids: CASSLYGQGTEAFF. CDR3 in DNA: TGTGCCAGCAGCTTATACGGACAGGGCACTGAAGCTTTCTTT.

This chain joins TRBV7-2 and TRBJ1-4, with 8 bases matching TRBD1. Germline CDR1 reads SGHTA; CDR2 reads FQGNSA. CDR3 size: 14 residues. V was pared by 7 bases and J by 10 bases, with 11 bases of the junction left unmatched. Here the CDR3 reads CASKPDRAGGKLFF. CDR3 sequence (DNA): TGTGCCAGCAAACCGGACAGGGCAGGGGGAAAACTGTTTTTT.

This chain uses TRBV27 with TRBJ2-5, with 9 bases lining up with TRBD1. Germline CDR1 reads MNHEY; CDR2 reads SMNVEV (reference sequence). This CDR3 has 14 amino acids. Losses at the gene ends were 6 bases for V and 2 bases for J; bases not matched to a gene: 4. This CDR3 is CASSSDRGQETQYF. DNA for the CDR3: TGTGCCAGCAGCTCGGACAGGGGACAAGAGACCCAGTACTTC.

This chain connects TRBV6-2 or TRBV6-3 to TRBJ1-2; tentative D call: TRBD1 (6 bases). The CDR3 has 13 residues. Germline V gene sequence: CDR1 MNHEY, CDR2 SVGEGT. The V end lost 2 bases, the J end lost 3 bases, and 7 bases lay between the germline ends. The CDR3 nucleotides are TGTGCCAGCAGTTACGACAGGTACTATGGCTACACCTTC. Translated, it gives CASSYDRYYGYTF.